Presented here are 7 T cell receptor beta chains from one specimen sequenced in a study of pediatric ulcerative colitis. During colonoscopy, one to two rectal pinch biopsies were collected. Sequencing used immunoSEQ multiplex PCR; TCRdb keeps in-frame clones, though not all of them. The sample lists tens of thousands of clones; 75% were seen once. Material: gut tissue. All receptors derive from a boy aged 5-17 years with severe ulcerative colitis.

CDR3 sequence (DNA): TGTGCCAGCAGTCGCCGCGGTAGCTCCTATAATTCACCCCTCCACTTT. Protein product: CASSRRGSSYNSPLHF. V is TRBV28 and J is TRBJ1-6; no definite D call. V shed 5 bases and J shed 0 bases, with 11 bases lying between them. The CDR3 extends over 16 amino acids. Germline lookup yields CDR1 MDHEN and CDR2 SYDVKM.

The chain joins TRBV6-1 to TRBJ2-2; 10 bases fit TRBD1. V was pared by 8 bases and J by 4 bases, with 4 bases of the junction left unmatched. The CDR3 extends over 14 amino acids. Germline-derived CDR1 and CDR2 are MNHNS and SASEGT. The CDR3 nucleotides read TGTGCCAGCCGACAGGGGGCGGGCACCGGGGAGCTGTTTTTT. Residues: CASRQGAGTGELFF.

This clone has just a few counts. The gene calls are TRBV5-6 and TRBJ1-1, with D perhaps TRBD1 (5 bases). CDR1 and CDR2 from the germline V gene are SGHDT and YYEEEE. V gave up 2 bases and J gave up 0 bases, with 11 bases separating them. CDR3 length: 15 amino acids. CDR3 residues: CASSLFRALNTEAFF. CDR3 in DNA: TGTGCCAGCAGCTTATTCAGGGCGTTGAACACTGAAGCTTTCTTT.

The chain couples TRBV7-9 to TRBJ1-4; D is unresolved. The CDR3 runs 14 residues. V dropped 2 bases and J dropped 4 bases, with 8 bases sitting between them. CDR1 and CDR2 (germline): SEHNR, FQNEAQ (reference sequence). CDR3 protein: CASSLLGNNEKLFF. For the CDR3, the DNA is TGTGCCAGCAGCTTACTTGGGAATAATGAAAAACTGTTTTTT.

CDR3 DNA: TGTGCCAGCGGCCAGGGGAACAATCAGCCCCAGCATTTT. The encoded protein is CASGQGNNQPQHF. The genes are TRBV2 and TRBJ1-5; perhaps TRBD1 as D (6 bases). Germline lookup yields CDR1 SNHLY and CDR2 FYNNEI. Trimming shortened V by 8 bases and J by 3 bases, and 11 bases separated the two germline ends. The length of the CDR3 is 13 residues. Filled out from reference TRBV2 and TRBJ1-5, the complete variable domain reads EPEVTQTPSHQVTQMGQEVILRCVPISNHLYFYWYRQILGQKVEFLVSFYNNEISEKSEIFDDQFSVERPDGSNFTLKIRSTKLEDSAMYFCASGQGNNQPQHFGDGTRLSIL.

This chain's CDR3 is CASSLTRIGGNYEQYF. In nucleotides, the CDR3 is TGCGCCAGCAGCCTCACGCGGATAGGGGGGAACTACGAGCAGTACTTC. This chain uses TRBV4-1 with TRBJ2-7; D may match TRBD1 or TRBD2 (6 bases each). CDR3 length equals 16 residues. The germline gives CDR1 MGHRA, CDR2 YSYEKL. V lost 4 bases, J lost 3 bases, and 19 bases lay in between.

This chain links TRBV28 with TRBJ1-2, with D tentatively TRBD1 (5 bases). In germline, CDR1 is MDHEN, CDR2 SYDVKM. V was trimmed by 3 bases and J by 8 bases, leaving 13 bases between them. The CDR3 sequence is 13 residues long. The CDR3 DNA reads TGTGCCAGCAGTTTGAGAGTAGGGGACGGCTACACCTTC. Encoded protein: CASSLRVGDGYTF.